The present T cell receptor beta chain was sequenced within a study of Graves' ophthalmopathy and Graves' hyperthyroidism. Stable hyperthyroidism referred to disease that showed no ophthalmopathy within 18 months of follow-up. This clonotype was found many times. The antigen is not known. V lost 4 bases and J 2 bases, leaving 9 bases between the germline ends. This CDR3 is 13 amino acids long. Per the germline V gene, CDR1 is MNHEY and CDR2 is SVGAGI. Study outcomes and limitations: Blood shared most expanded thyroid clonotypes above 0.001 frequency.

The TCR beta CDR3 regions underwent amplification from RNA transcripts. HTBI-primed RT-PCR formed the first round, and a multiplex PCR formed the second. MiXCR, applied by TCRdb to the multiplex PCR reads, yields one record per CDR3 protein. The table lists 350,000 to 400,000 distinct CDR3 sequences, approximately 15% of them singletons. This receptor was identified in a woman between 18 and 29 years old with stable Graves' hyperthyroidism. This rearrangement joins TRBV6-5 to TRBJ2-7; D gene uncertain. The sample consisted of peripheral blood. CDR3 loop: CASSSEYTYEQYF. The CDR3 DNA reads TGTGCCAGCAGTTCCGAGTATACCTACGAGCAGTACTTC.